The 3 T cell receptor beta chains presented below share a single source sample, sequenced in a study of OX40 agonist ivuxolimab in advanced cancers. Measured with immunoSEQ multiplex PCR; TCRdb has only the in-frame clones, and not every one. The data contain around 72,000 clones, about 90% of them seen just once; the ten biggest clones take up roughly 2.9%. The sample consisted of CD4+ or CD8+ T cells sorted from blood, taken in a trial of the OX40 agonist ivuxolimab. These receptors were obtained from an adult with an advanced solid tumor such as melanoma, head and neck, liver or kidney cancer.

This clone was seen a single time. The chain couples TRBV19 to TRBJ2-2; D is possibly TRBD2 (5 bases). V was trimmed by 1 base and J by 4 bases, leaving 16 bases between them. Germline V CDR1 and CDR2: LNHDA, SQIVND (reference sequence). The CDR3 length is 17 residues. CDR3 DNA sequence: TGTGCCAGTAGTATAGGTGTAGTCCGGAGGCGCACCGGGGAGCTGTTTTTT. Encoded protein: CASSIGVVRRRTGELFF.

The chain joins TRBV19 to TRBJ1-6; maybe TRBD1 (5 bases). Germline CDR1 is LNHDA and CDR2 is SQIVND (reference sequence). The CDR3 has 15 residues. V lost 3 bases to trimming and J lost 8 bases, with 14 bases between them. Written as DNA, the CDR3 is TGTGCCAGTAGTATCGGTTGGCAGGGTGATTCACCCCTCCACTTT. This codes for CASSIGWQGDSPLHF.

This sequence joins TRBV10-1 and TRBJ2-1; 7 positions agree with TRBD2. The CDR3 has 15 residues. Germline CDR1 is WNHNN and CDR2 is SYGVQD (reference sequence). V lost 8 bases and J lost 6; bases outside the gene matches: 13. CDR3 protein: CASGAFAGVGNEQFF. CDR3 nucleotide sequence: TGCGCCAGCGGTGCCTTTGCGGGAGTGGGCAATGAGCAGTTCTTC.